Presented here are 14 T cell receptor beta chains from one specimen sequenced in a study of T cells in Graves' hyperthyroidism and ophthalmopathy. RNA transcripts were the template for amplifying TCR beta CDR3 regions. Initially, a first-round RT-PCR of the TCR CDR3 employed the HTBI primer set. MiXCR, run by TCRdb on the multiplex PCR reads, gives a single entry per CDR3 protein. The repertoire holds roughly 420,000 distinct CDR3 sequences, with 15% to 19% as singletons. The sample comprised blood. These receptor sequences come from a woman aged 18 to 35 with Graves' hyperthyroidism.

The rearrangement links TRBV7-2 to TRBJ2-1, with TRBD1 as a possible D gene (7 bases). CDR1 and CDR2 (germline): SGHTA, FQGNSA. The CDR3 has 15 amino acids. V lost 7 bases, J lost 5 bases, and 18 bases lay in between. The CDR3 DNA sequence: TGTGCCAGCACCACTGCACAGGGGAGGAACAATGAGCAGTTCTTC. It translates to CASTTAQGRNNEQFF. The variable domain in full, with the rest retrieved from reference TRBV7-2 and TRBJ2-1, is GAGVSQSPSNKVTEKGKDVELRCDPISGHTALYWYRQSLGQGLEFLIYFQGNSAPDKSGLPSDRFSAERTGGSVSTLTIQRTQQEDSAVYLCASTTAQGRNNEQFFGPGTRLTVL.

This clonotype was observed at least ten times. The chain employs TRBV2 and TRBJ1-3, with no clear D. Looked up from germline, CDR1 is SNHLY and CDR2 is FYNNEI. V was shortened by 8 bases and J by 0 bases, with 5 bases between the two germline ends. CDR3 length equals 12 residues. CDR3 nucleotides: TGTGCCAGCGCCTCCTCTGGAAACACCATATATTTT. Its translation is CASASSGNTIYF.

This clonotype was detected ten times or more. The CDR3 loop reads CASSQVGRGARMRGYTF. The CDR3 bases are TGCGCCAGCAGCCAAGTGGGTAGAGGGGCGCGGATGCGTGGCTACACCTTC. The chain links TRBV4-1 to TRBJ1-2; perhaps TRBD1 as D (5 bases). Trimming removed 1 base from V and 7 bases from J, with 22 bases in between. Germline-derived CDR1 and CDR2 are MGHRA and YSYEKL. The CDR3 has 17 residues.

Only a few counts were recorded for this clonotype. The chain links TRBV9 to TRBJ2-7, with D perhaps TRBD2 (6 bases). V was shortened by 0 bases and J by 4 bases, with 11 bases between the two germline ends. This CDR3 region has 14 residues. Germline V gene data show CDR1 as SGDLS and CDR2 as YYNGEE. The CDR3 DNA sequence: TGTGCCAGCAGCGTAGCTGCGGGGCGGTACGAGCAGTACTTC. Amino acids: CASSVAAGRYEQYF.

This clonotype was seen repeatedly, ten times or more. The rearrangement uses TRBV28 and TRBJ1-4, with 8 bases lining up with TRBD1. CDR3 length equals 12 residues. J gave up 7 bases and V 10 bases, and 5 bases lay outside the gene matches. CDR1 and CDR2 from the germline V gene are MDHEN and SYDVKM. The CDR3 reads CATQGAGEKLFF. CDR3 nucleotides: TGTGCCACCCAGGGGGCAGGTGAAAAACTGTTTTTT. The complete variable domain, with remaining parts taken from reference TRBV28 and TRBJ1-4, reads DVKVTQSSRYLVKRTGEKVFLECVQDMDHENMFWYRQDPGLGLRLIYFSYDVKMKEKGDIPEGYSVSREKKERFSLILESASTNQTSMYLCATQGAGEKLFFGSGTQLSVL.

This rearrangement joins TRBV9 to TRBJ2-7; no firm D call. The CDR3 covers 11 residues. V was clipped by 3 bases and J by 5 bases, with 6 bases between them. Germline V CDR1 and CDR2: SGDLS, YYNGEE. The CDR3 region is CASSAGNEQYF. The DNA for the CDR3 is TGTGCCAGCAGCGCCGGCAACGAGCAGTACTTC.

The J gene is TRBJ1-6, the V gene TRBV20-1; TRBD1 is a possible D gene (6 bases). V shed 6 bases and J shed 10 bases, with 22 bases lying between them. CDR1 DFQATT and CDR2 SNEGSKA come from the germline V gene (reference sequence). CDR3 length: 15 amino acids. CDR3 amino acids: CSADRDTLDWSPLHF. CDR3 DNA sequence: TGCAGTGCCGACCGGGACACGCTGGATTGGTCACCCCTCCACTTT.

The rearrangement links TRBV14 to TRBJ2-2; 7 nucleotides agree with TRBD2. Germline lookup yields CDR1 SGHDN and CDR2 FVKESK. V gave up 3 bases and J gave up 6 bases; unmatched junction bases: 7. This CDR3 contains 15 residues. As DNA, the CDR3 is TGTGCCAGCAGCCAGGCGGGAGCTGGGGCCGGGGAGCTGTTTTTT. Amino acid sequence: CASSQAGAGAGELFF.

This clonotype has just a few counts. This chain links TRBV28 with TRBJ2-1, with 13 positions matching TRBD2. Germline CDR1 MDHEN, CDR2 SYDVKM. The CDR3 is made up of 17 amino acids. V gave up 4 bases and J gave up 2 bases; unmatched junction bases: 5. The CDR3 here is CASSSGLAGVPYNEQFF. The CDR3 DNA follows: TGTGCCAGCAGTTCAGGACTAGCGGGAGTACCCTACAATGAGCAGTTCTTC.

This clonotype was seen a few times. The V gene is TRBV6-2 or TRBV6-3, the J gene TRBJ1-2; the D gene is possibly TRBD1 (5 bases). The V gene lost 2 bases and the J gene lost 6 bases, with 16 bases spanning the gap. Germline V gene lookup returns CDR1 MNHEY and CDR2 SVGEGT. There are 15 residues in the CDR3. CDR3 loop: CASSYRDAGPHGYTF. For the CDR3, the DNA is TGTGCCAGCAGTTACCGGGACGCCGGCCCTCATGGCTACACCTTC.

This clonotype has a count of ten or more. This rearrangement joins TRBV5-1 to TRBJ1-1; perhaps TRBD1 as D (6 bases). The CDR3 totals 14 residues. Between the trimmed V and J ends, which lost 2 bases and 2 bases, there was a span of 10 bases. Germline CDR1 is SGHRS and CDR2 is YFSETQ. CDR3 protein: CASSLWGPNTEAFF. CDR3 DNA sequence: TGCGCCAGCAGCTTATGGGGGCCAAACACTGAAGCTTTCTTT.

This clonotype was seen repeatedly, ten times or more. V and J are TRBV11-2 and TRBJ1-1; no clear D. Between the trimmed V and J ends, which lost 3 bases and 1 base, there was a span of 12 bases. Germline assignment: CDR1 SGHAT and CDR2 FQNNGV. This CDR3 has 15 residues. The CDR3 reads CASSFRSTGNTEAFF. As DNA, the CDR3 is TGTGCCAGCAGCTTTCGGTCTACGGGGAACACTGAAGCTTTCTTT.

This clonotype was recorded at least ten times. The chain links TRBV19 to TRBJ1-1, with D unresolved. V lost 3 bases and J 1 base, leaving 12 bases between the germline ends. This CDR3 comprises 15 residues. Germline V CDR1 and CDR2: LNHDA, SQIVND (reference sequence). The CDR3 spells CASSMGWPTNTEAFF. The CDR3 DNA reads as TGTGCCAGTAGTATGGGCTGGCCGACGAACACTGAAGCTTTCTTT.

In its sample, this clonotype was seen many times. The V and J genes are TRBV27 and TRBJ2-3; 11 bases are a match to TRBD2. Germline CDR1 is MNHEY and CDR2 is SMNVEV (reference sequence). V gave up 6 bases and J gave up 7 bases; unmatched junction bases: 6. The CDR3 contains 14 residues. The CDR3 sequence is CASRRLAGSNTQYF. The CDR3 DNA follows: TGTGCCAGCAGAAGACTAGCGGGGTCGAATACGCAGTATTTT.